Listed here are 10 T cell receptor beta chains from one sample, sequenced in a study of T cells in Graves' hyperthyroidism and ophthalmopathy. Amplified TCR beta CDR3 regions derived from RNA transcripts. During a first-round RT-PCR of the TCR CDR3, the HTBI primer set was used. Each CDR3 protein gets one entry after TCRdb re-called the multiplex PCR reads with MiXCR. The table has about 640,000 distinct CDR3 sequences, roughly 15% seen once; the top ten hold 12%. The sequenced sample was blood. All receptors come from a woman aged 45 to 65 with Graves' ophthalmopathy.

This clonotype was seen at least ten times. This chain uses TRBV20-1 with TRBJ2-7, with 9 nucleotides matching TRBD2. With V trimmed by 6 bases and J by 1 base, 10 bases remained unmatched. CDR1 is DFQATT, CDR2 SNEGSKA, per germline (reference sequence). The CDR3 covers 15 residues. The chain's CDR3 is CSAPAGGRVSYEQYF. The CDR3 DNA sequence: TGCAGTGCCCCCGCTGGCGGGAGGGTGTCCTACGAGCAGTACTTC.

The CDR3 DNA sequence: TGTGCCTGGAGGGGGGCGGGAGTATCCTACAATGAGCAGTTCTTC. It yields the protein CAWRGAGVSYNEQFF. The gene calls are TRBV30 and TRBJ2-1, with D possibly being TRBD2 (7 bases). The CDR3 length is 15 residues. V dropped 3 bases and J dropped 1 base, with 13 bases sitting between them. Germline V lookup: CDR1 GTSNPN, CDR2 SVGIG (reference sequence).

The chain couples TRBV10-3 to TRBJ2-2, with D perhaps matching TRBD2 (6 bases). Trimming left V 6 bases short and J 5 bases short, with 19 bases between. The CDR3 runs to 16 residues. CDR1 ENHRY and CDR2 SYGVKD come from the germline V gene. The CDR3 reads CAIRKLQTGGTGELFF. The CDR3 coding sequence is TGTGCCATCAGGAAGTTACAAACCGGAGGGACCGGGGAGCTGTTTTTT.

This clonotype was found many times. The gene calls are TRBV27 and TRBJ2-1; 12 bases are a match to TRBD2. Germline assignment: CDR1 MNHEY and CDR2 SMNVEV (reference sequence). The CDR3 is 18 residues long. After removal of 7 bases from V and 0 bases from J, the junction contained 10 bases not matched to a gene. Here the CDR3 reads CASTSALTSGSSYNEQFF. CDR3 sequence (DNA): TGTGCCAGCACCTCGGCTTTGACTAGCGGGAGCTCCTACAATGAGCAGTTCTTC.

This clonotype came up many times. The chain joins TRBV20-1 to TRBJ2-1; 8 bases agree with TRBD2. V was pared by 7 bases and J by 2 bases, with 13 bases of the junction left unmatched. The CDR3 is 16 amino acids. Germline V gene data show CDR1 as DFQATT and CDR2 as SNEGSKA (reference sequence). The CDR3 bases are TGCAGTGTAACTGACGTAGCGGGACTTCCCTACAATGAGCAGTTCTTC. Its protein is CSVTDVAGLPYNEQFF.

This clonotype showed up just a few times. CDR3 bases: TGTGCCACCGGGACGGTTACGAACACCGGGGAGCTGTTTTTT. It is translated as CATGTVTNTGELFF. V is TRBV15 and J is TRBJ2-2, with D perhaps given as TRBD1 or TRBD2 (5 bases each). CDR3 length equals 14 residues. Trimming shortened V by 8 bases and J by 0 bases, and 10 bases separated the two germline ends. Germline V CDR1 and CDR2: LNHNV, YYDKDF (reference sequence).

This clonotype has a handful of counts. V and J are TRBV7-6 and TRBJ2-7; D remains ambiguous. The CDR3 is 13 amino acids. Per germline, CDR1 SGHVS and CDR2 FNYEAQ. The V gene lost 2 bases and the J gene lost 6 bases, with 11 bases spanning the gap. In nucleotides, the CDR3 is TGTGCCAGCAGCTTACCCCTAGATAGCGAGCAGTACTTC. It specifies CASSLPLDSEQYF.

The gene calls are TRBV9 and TRBJ2-1, with 12 bases matching TRBD2. The CDR3 covers 16 residues. Germline values: CDR1 SGDLS, CDR2 YYNGEE. The J segment lost 9 bases and the V segment lost 0 bases, leaving 7 bases of the junction unmatched. The CDR3 coding sequence is TGTGCCAGCAGCGTAGGGGCTAGCGGGAGGGCTGGTGAGCAGTTCTTC. Protein sequence: CASSVGASGRAGEQFF. Filled out from reference TRBV9 and TRBJ2-1, the complete variable domain reads DSGVTQTPKHLITATGQRVTLRCSPRSGDLSVYWYQQSLDQGLQFLIQYYNGEERAKGNILERFSAQQFPDLHSELNLSSLELGDSALYFCASSVGASGRAGEQFFGPGTRLTVL.

This clonotype showed up many times. J is TRBJ2-2 and V is TRBV9, with a possible D match to TRBD2 (6 bases). V was trimmed by 1 base and J by 6 bases, leaving 7 bases between them. There are 13 residues in the CDR3. Germline values: CDR1 SGDLS, CDR2 YYNGEE. The DNA for the CDR3 is TGTGCCAGCAGCGTACGGGGGTCCGGGGAGCTGTTTTTT. Amino acids: CASSVRGSGELFF.

This clonotype occurred many times. V and J are TRBV27 and TRBJ2-2; 8 positions agree with TRBD2. Losses at the gene ends were 0 bases for V and 7 bases for J; bases not matched to a gene: 7. Germline CDR1 is MNHEY and CDR2 is SMNVEV (reference sequence). The CDR3 sequence is 16 residues long. CDR3 loop: CASSLSGGRRVGELFF. CDR3 nucleotide sequence: TGTGCCAGCAGTTTATCTGGCGGGAGGAGGGTCGGGGAGCTGTTTTTT.